One sample yielded the 23 T cell receptor beta chains listed below, sequenced in a study of shared clonotypes between healthy human individuals. Generated by immunoSEQ multiplex PCR, the TCRdb table keeps only in-frame clones and is missing some. Of about 580,000 clones listed, about 98% were seen once; the top ten hold 0.25% to 0.35%. Cells designated naive CD8 were CD45RO-negative and were positively selected for CCR7, with terminally differentiated effector memory CD45RA+ cells excluded. The specimen sequenced was naive CD8+ T cells sorted from blood. The receptor source for this set is a man aged 25-45 years in good health.

This clone was observed once. CDR3 amino acids: CASSPEAGVLSYEQYF. The CDR3 nucleotides are TGTGCCAGCAGCCCCGAGGCGGGGGTTCTCTCCTACGAGCAGTACTTC. The V and J genes are TRBV7-9 and TRBJ2-7, with 7 bases fitting TRBD2. Germline loops: CDR1 SEHNR, CDR2 FQNEAQ (reference sequence). This CDR3 has 16 amino acids. With V trimmed by 5 bases and J by 0 bases, 10 bases remained unmatched.

As for this clone: Other DNA sequences in the same sample also yield this CDR3. CDR3 DNA: TGTGCCAGCAGTTTAGGAGGTAGTTACGAGCAGTACTTC. It codes for CASSLGGSYEQYF. This chain joins TRBV28 and TRBJ2-7, with D perhaps TRBD2 (5 bases). There are 13 residues in the CDR3. Deletions cut 2 bases from V and 4 bases from J, with 9 bases between. CDR1 is MDHEN and CDR2 is SYDVKM in the germline V gene.

V gene TRBV28 combines with J gene TRBJ1-2; D remains unclear. CDR1 MDHEN and CDR2 SYDVKM come from the germline V gene. V lost 5 bases, J lost 0 bases, and 10 bases lay in between. There are 14 residues in the CDR3. CDR3 residues: CASSGVESNYGYTF. The CDR3, as DNA: TGTGCCAGCAGTGGGGTCGAATCTAACTATGGCTACACCTTC.

This clone was observed a single time. For the CDR3, the DNA is TGTGCCAGCAGTGAGTTCAGGCCTAATGAAAAACTGTTTTTT. Its protein is CASSEFRPNEKLFF. The rearrangement links TRBV6-1 to TRBJ1-4; no clear D gene. Germline assignment: CDR1 MNHNS and CDR2 SASEGT. CDR3 length: 14 residues. Trimming removed 3 bases at V and 3 bases at J, with 8 bases between.

Comments on this clone: One end of the junction varies from germline; a read error may be responsible. The chain links TRBV4-3 to TRBJ1-1; D gene ambiguous. The germline V gene has CDR1 LGHNA and CDR2 YSLEER. This CDR3 region has 13 residues. CDR3 in amino acids: CASSQLGNAEAFF. The CDR3 DNA reads TGCGCCAGCAGCCAACTAGGGAACGCTGAAGCTTTCTTT.

This chain uses TRBV19 with TRBJ2-7; D not resolved. CDR1 is LNHDA, CDR2 SQIVND, per germline (reference sequence). With 0 bases removed from V and 1 base from J, the gap between germline ends came to 10 bases. This CDR3 spans 15 amino acids. Written as DNA, the CDR3 is TGTGCCAGTAGTATAGAAGGAGCGTCGTCCTACGAGCAGTACTTC. Residues: CASSIEGASSYEQYF.

V usage is TRBV27 and J usage is TRBJ1-5; TRBD1 matches at 9 bases. Germline loops: CDR1 MNHEY, CDR2 SMNVEV (reference sequence). This CDR3 is 14 amino acids long. The V segment lost 6 bases and the J segment 4 bases; nucleotides outside the gene matches: 4. The CDR3 reads CASRSGTGNQPQHF. CDR3 DNA: TGTGCCAGCAGGTCCGGGACAGGGAATCAGCCCCAGCATTTT.

V is TRBV6-5 and J is TRBJ2-1; 11 bases are a match to TRBD2. Per germline, CDR1 MNHEY and CDR2 SVGAGI. The CDR3 consists of 15 residues. Unmatched junction bases numbered 6, after V lost 4 bases and J lost 7 bases. In nucleotides, the CDR3 is TGTGCCAGCAGTTCTGGGACTAGCGGCCGGAATGAGCAGTTCTTC. As protein: CASSSGTSGRNEQFF.

The V and J genes are TRBV30 and TRBJ1-5, with 8 bases identical to TRBD1. The CDR3 spans 13 residues. Germline V CDR1 and CDR2: GTSNPN, SVGIG (reference sequence). The junction had 5 bases not matched to a gene; V was cut back by 3 bases and J by 7 bases. CDR3 residues: CAWRGQGIQPQHF. The CDR3 region has the DNA TGTGCCTGGAGAGGACAGGGAATCCAGCCCCAGCATTTT.

In its sample, this clone was seen once. This sample also contains other DNA sequences that code for the same CDR3. This sequence joins TRBV9 and TRBJ2-5; D is tentatively TRBD1 or TRBD2 (5 bases each). CDR1 SGDLS and CDR2 YYNGEE come from the germline V gene. V lost 7 bases, J lost 1 base, and 11 bases lay in between. There are 13 residues in the CDR3. In nucleotides, the CDR3 is TGTGCCAGCGGAGGTGGGGGCCAAGAGACCCAGTACTTC. As protein: CASGGGGQETQYF.

The chain carries TRBV7-9 and TRBJ2-5; the D call may be TRBD1 or TRBD2 (5 bases each). CDR1 is SEHNR and CDR2 is FQNEAQ in the germline V gene (reference sequence). The CDR3 is 14 amino acids. Deletions cut 9 bases from V and 5 bases from J, with 19 bases between. The CDR3, as DNA: TGTGCCAGTCCCGTTGAGGGGATGGAGGAGACCCAGTACTTC. It translates to CASPVEGMEETQYF.

The rearrangement joins TRBV5-1 to TRBJ2-7; tentatively, D is TRBD2 (5 bases). Trimming shortened V by 2 bases and J by 3 bases, and 9 bases separated the two germline ends. This CDR3 is 13 amino acids long. Germline V lookup: CDR1 SGHRS, CDR2 YFSETQ. DNA for the CDR3: TGCGCCAGCAGCTTTGGACGGGGCTACGAGCAGTACTTC. It specifies CASSFGRGYEQYF.

This chain links TRBV27 with TRBJ1-2, with a weak D call TRBD1 (6 bases). CDR1 is MNHEY, CDR2 SMNVEV, per germline (reference sequence). This CDR3 has 13 amino acids. V was trimmed by 5 bases and J by 6 bases, leaving 13 bases between them. The CDR3 DNA reads as TGTGCCAGCAGTCACCAGGACAGACATGGCTACACCTTC. The encoded protein is CASSHQDRHGYTF.

The V gene is TRBV5-5, the J gene TRBJ2-3; TRBD2 is a possible D gene (5 bases). V was clipped by 2 bases and J by 2 bases, with 12 bases between them. In germline, CDR1 is SGHKS, CDR2 YYEKEE (reference sequence). CDR3 length equals 15 residues. The CDR3 here is CASSFSGLITDTQYF. CDR3 in DNA: TGTGCCAGCAGCTTTTCCGGACTCATCACAGATACGCAGTATTTT.

The CDR3 bases are TGCGCCAGCGCCGGGAGGCGGTCCTACGAGCAGTACTTC. It translates to CASAGRRSYEQYF. The chain is built from TRBV4-1 and TRBJ2-7; the match to TRBD2 covers 7 bases. Germline V CDR1 and CDR2: MGHRA, YSYEKL. The V segment lost 8 bases and the J segment 1 base; nucleotides outside the gene matches: 5. The CDR3 loop spans 13 amino acids.

This sequence joins TRBV5-5 and TRBJ2-3; D is possibly TRBD2 (6 bases). CDR3 length: 15 residues. CDR1 is SGHKS, CDR2 YYEKEE, per germline (reference sequence). The V gene lost 0 bases and the J gene lost 1 base, with 9 bases spanning the gap. The CDR3 DNA reads TGTGCCAGCAGCTTGGTGGGGGAGGGCACAGATACGCAGTATTTT. Translated: CASSLVGEGTDTQYF. Combining the CDR3 with reference TRBV5-5 and TRBJ2-3 gives the whole variable domain DAGVTQSPTHLIKTRGQQVTLRCSPISGHKSVSWYQQVLGQGPQFIFQYYEKEERGRGNFPDRFSARQFPNYSSELNVNALLLGDSALYLCASSLVGEGTDTQYFGPGTRLTVL.

This chain joins TRBV29-1 and TRBJ2-7, with a tentative D call TRBD2 (5 bases). The CDR3 covers 13 residues. Trimming took 3 bases from V and 3 from J, leaving 12 bases between them. The germline V gene encodes CDR1 SQVTM and CDR2 ANQGSEA. The CDR3 bases are TGCAGCGTTGACGCGGGTGACGGCTACGAGCAGTACTTC. Protein product: CSVDAGDGYEQYF.

The chain joins TRBV15 to TRBJ2-1, with TRBD1 matching 7 bases. With 7 bases clipped from V and 5 bases from J, the junction kept 5 bases outside the gene matches. CDR3 size: 13 residues. Per the germline V gene, CDR1 is LNHNV and CDR2 is YYDKDF (reference sequence). The chain's CDR3 is CATTRTGDNEQFF. The CDR3 bases are TGTGCCACCACCCGGACAGGCGACAATGAGCAGTTCTTC. Combining the CDR3 with reference TRBV15 and TRBJ2-1 gives the whole variable domain DAMVIQNPRYQVTQFGKPVTLSCSQTLNHNVMYWYQQKSSQAPKLLFHYYDKDFNNEADTPDNFQSRRPNTSFCFLDIRSPGLGDTAMYLCATTRTGDNEQFFGPGTRLTVL.

The chain has TRBV11-2 and TRBJ2-2; D is unresolved. The V end was cut by 5 bases, the J end by 1 base, with 14 bases between. Per germline, CDR1 SGHAT and CDR2 FQNNGV. The CDR3 has 16 residues. As DNA, the CDR3 is TGTGCCAGCAGCCCTCCTGACACGGGGAACACCGGGGAGCTGTTTTTT. It codes for CASSPPDTGNTGELFF.

This clone has only one observation. V usage is TRBV7-8 and J usage is TRBJ2-5; 9 bases align to TRBD1. CDR1 SGHVS and CDR2 FQNEAQ come from the germline V gene. The CDR3 loop spans 17 amino acids. Germline trimming cut 3 bases from V and 5 bases from J; bases unmatched to any gene: 13. Written as DNA, the CDR3 is TGTGCCAGCAGCTTCCCCTGGACAGGGGATCAGGAGGAGACCCAGTACTTC. It specifies CASSFPWTGDQEETQYF.

The chain links TRBV6-5 to TRBJ1-4, with 7 bases that match TRBD1. The V gene's germline CDR1 is MNHEY and CDR2 SVGAGI. The CDR3 totals 14 residues. Trimming cost V 4 bases and J 8 bases; bases outside gene matches: 7. The CDR3 DNA is TGTGCCAGCAGTTCGACAGGGACTCCAGAAAAACTGTTTTTT. Protein sequence: CASSSTGTPEKLFF.

V and J are TRBV15 and TRBJ2-5; no clear D. The germline V gene has CDR1 LNHNV and CDR2 YYDKDF (reference sequence). The CDR3 has 12 amino acids. V gave up 0 bases and J gave up 5 bases, with 4 bases separating them. Here the CDR3 DNA reads TGTGCCACCAGCAGAGATCTTGAGACCCAGTACTTC. It translates to CATSRDLETQYF.

Points on this clone: Other DNA variants within this sample encode the same CDR3. Here the CDR3 reads CSVRDRGYEQYF. The CDR3 DNA sequence: TGCAGCGTAAGGGACAGGGGCTACGAGCAGTACTTC. The chain carries TRBV29-1 and TRBJ2-7; 10 nucleotides match TRBD1. Trimming cost V 6 bases and J 3 bases; bases outside gene matches: 2. In germline, CDR1 is SQVTM, CDR2 ANQGSEA. The CDR3 loop spans 12 amino acids.